A selection of T cell receptor beta chains follows, all from one sample in a study of CD8+ T cells in alopecia areata. TCRdb keeps only in-frame clones here, not all; method: immunoSEQ multiplex PCR. The data hold approximately 30,000 clones, with 62% observed a single time. The sample was NKG2D-high CD8+ T cells sorted from blood. The receptors originated from a human donor with alopecia areata. Both conserved end residues are part of each CDR3. The order of the fields is V gene, CDR3 protein.

v_gene: TRBV7-9
CDR3aa: CASSFPAQETQYF

v_gene: TRBV7-6
CDR3aa: CASSRDSSYEQYF

v_gene: TRBV28
CDR3aa: CASSFGGSYGYTF

v_gene: TRBV7-6
CDR3aa: CASSTPGAEAFF

v_gene: TRBV10-1
CDR3aa: CASSEGNQETQYF

v_gene: TRBV6-1
CDR3aa: CASSDDGLAGADEQFF

v_gene: TRBV4-1
CDR3aa: CASSQEPREETQYF

v_gene: TRBV7-9
CDR3aa: CASSLGLSYGYTF

v_gene: TRBV30
CDR3aa: CAWSDDSHLYNEQFF

v_gene: TRBV29-1
CDR3aa: CSVDGAPLAAYNEQFF

v_gene: TRBV5-1
CDR3aa: CASRLTGDQGYTF

v_gene: TRBV13
CDR3aa: CASSGSSGRALNEQFF

v_gene: TRBV7-9
CDR3aa: CASSDLDFRESYYEQYF

v_gene: TRBV9
CDR3aa: CASSVRDRVYNEQFF

v_gene: TRBV10-2
CDR3aa: CASSESTTVEYF

v_gene: TRBV28
CDR3aa: CASSFFSTDTQYF

v_gene: TRBV7-9
CDR3aa: CASSSGLAGGLRINEQFF

v_gene: TRBV2
CDR3aa: CASNGVGWQETQYF

v_gene: TRBV4-2
CDR3aa: CASSGHPSDQPQHF

v_gene: TRBV28
CDR3aa: CASSSAGTDTEAFF

v_gene: TRBV5-4
CDR3aa: CASSWGTGTSYEQYF

v_gene: TRBV7-2
CDR3aa: CASSSTGFMAYEQYF

v_gene: TRBV2
CDR3aa: CAGPGGNTEAFF

v_gene: TRBV29-1
CDR3aa: CSVVSSGGELFF

v_gene: TRBV5-4
CDR3aa: CASSSTGTEKNIQYF

v_gene: TRBV7-9
CDR3aa: CASSSSLTEETQYF

v_gene: TRBV7-3
CDR3aa: CASSLGTTPKETQYF

v_gene: TRBV7-9
CDR3aa: CASSPLPGLAEKNEQFF

v_gene: TRBV28
CDR3aa: CASSFEQVYEQYF

v_gene: TRBV19
CDR3aa: CASSIHRDVTYGYTF